A selection of T cell receptor beta chains follows, all from one sample in a study of breast tumors, draining lymph nodes, adjacent tissues. MiXCR was run by TCRdb on the multiplex PCR reads, yielding one entry per CDR3 protein. Of 290,000 or so distinct CDR3 sequences in the sample, around 30% are singletons; the top ten hold more than 1%. The specimen sequenced was axillary lymph node tissue. These receptor sequences come from a female donor with breast cancer. Some clones in this sample may be carry-over from other donors' samples. The CDR3 runs from the conserved cysteine through the conserved F or W. The order of the fields is clone size, D gene, J gene, V gene, CDR3 protein, CDR3 DNA. A D gene is named only where the DNA matches it firmly. Clone size is given for some rows only: seen once, a few or many times, or a class if the clone is expanded.

>many|NA|TRBJ2-7|TRBV9
CASSVGDLDEQYF
TGTGCCAGCAGCGTAGGAGATTTGGACGAGCAGTACTTC
>many|NA|TRBJ2-3|TRBV2
CASSEGRVPEGVVWQDTQYF
TGTGCCAGCAGTGAGGGCAGGGTGCCAGAAGGGGTAGTTTGGCAGGATACGCAGTATTTT
>many|TRBD2|TRBJ2-7|TRBV6-1
CASSEGTSGRVYEQYF
TGTGCCAGCAGTGAAGGGACTAGCGGGAGGGTCTACGAGCAGTACTTC
>NA|NA|TRBJ1-2|TRBV20-1
CSARGGLVYGYTF
TGCAGTGCTAGAGGGGGGCTGGTCTATGGCTACACCTTC
>NA|NA|TRBJ2-3|TRBV28
CASSFDGGGTDTQYF
TGTGCCAGCAGTTTTGACGGGGGAGGCACAGATACGCAGTATTTT
>many|NA|TRBJ2-6|TRBV29-1
CSVEVRGENSGANVLTF
TGCAGCGTTGAAGTACGCGGAGAGAACTCTGGGGCCAACGTCCTGACTTTC
>many|TRBD2|TRBJ2-7|TRBV20-1
CSGTSGRGPYEQYF
TGCAGTGGGACTAGCGGGAGGGGCCCCTACGAGCAGTACTTC
>NA|TRBD2|TRBJ2-1|TRBV12-5
CASGFRAGRAEGGEQFF
TGTGCTAGTGGTTTCAGGGCGGGGAGGGCCGAGGGAGGTGAGCAGTTCTTC
>many|TRBD2|TRBJ2-7|TRBV6-1
CASRRPGLGIYEQYF
TGTGCCAGCAGGCGACCGGGACTAGGGATTTACGAGCAGTACTTC
>many|TRBD2|TRBJ2-3|TRBV6-1
CASSVGSGREDTQYF
TGTGCCAGCAGTGTTGGGAGCGGGAGGGAAGATACGCAGTATTTT
>many|NA|TRBJ2-3|TRBV19
CASSLELSTDTQYF
TGTGCCAGTAGTCTAGAGCTTAGCACAGATACGCAGTATTTT
>NA|NA|TRBJ2-6|TRBV10-3
CAITGSASSEQYFGPGTGPNVLTF
NA
>many|TRBD1|TRBJ2-7|TRBV29-1
CSVVGQGDEQYF
TGCAGCGTTGTCGGCCAGGGGGACGAGCAGTACTTC
>many|NA|TRBJ2-1|TRBV5-1
CASSLGGSAYNEQFF
TGCGCCAGCAGCTTGGGTGGGAGCGCTTACAATGAGCAGTTCTTC
>NA|NA|TRBJ2-3|TRBV7-2
CASNLGTDTQYF
TGTGCCAGCAACCTCGGGACAGATACGCAGTATTTT
>few|NA|TRBJ2-5|TRBV28
CASSLQAFPLTQYF
TGTGCCAGCAGTCTACAGGCCTTCCCTCTGACCCAGTACTTC
>many|TRBD1|TRBJ2-5|TRBV7-3
CASSLKAGGKVQETQYF
TGTGCCAGCAGCTTAAAAGCAGGGGGCAAGGTCCAAGAGACCCAGTACTTC
>many|NA|TRBJ2-3|TRBV24-1
CATSDPTTDTQYF
TGTGCCACCAGCGACCCCACGACAGATACGCAGTATTTT
>many|NA|TRBJ2-5|TRBV20-1
CSAPSVDETQYF
TGCAGTGCACCCAGCGTCGACGAGACCCAGTACTTC
>NA|TRBD1|TRBJ1-6|TRBV20-1
CSASSPRGTVANPLHF
TGCAGTGCTAGTAGCCCCCGAGGGACAGTAGCTAACCCCCTCCACTTT
>many|NA|TRBJ2-6|TRBV29-1
CSVVKANSGANVLTF
TGCAGCGTTGTAAAGGCCAACTCTGGGGCCAACGTCCTGACTTTC
>NA|NA|TRBJ1-1|TRBV7-2
CASSFGPGANTEAFF
NA
>many|NA|TRBJ1-4|TRBV7-9
CASSLGTHKQFF
TGTGCCAGCAGCTTAGGGACCCACAAGCAGTTTTTT
>many|NA|TRBJ1-4|TRBV15
CATAVATNEKLFF
TGTGCCACCGCCGTTGCAACTAATGAAAAACTGTTTTTT
>few|NA|TRBJ1-1|TRBV20-1
CSARVPGRANTEAFF
TGCAGTGCTAGAGTCCCTGGCAGGGCGAACACTGAAGCTTTCTTT
>few|NA|TRBJ1-1|TRBV29-1
CSVEVQIEAFF
TGCAGCGTTGAAGTCCAAATTGAAGCTTTCTTT
>NA|NA|TRBJ2-5|TRBV7-2
CASSPRAGARETQYF
TGTGCCAGCAGCCCCAGGGCTGGGGCGCGCGAGACCCAATACTTC
>few|TRBD2|TRBJ2-1|TRBV4-2
CASSHSGLAGGPRDNEQFF
TGTGCCAGCAGCCATTCCGGACTAGCGGGAGGGCCTAGGGACAATGAGCAGTTCTTC
>many|TRBD2|TRBJ2-1|TRBV10-1
CASSDPGLATAEQFF
TGCGCCAGCAGTGACCCGGGACTAGCGACAGCCGAGCAGTTCTTC
>many|TRBD2|TRBJ2-3|TRBV4-3
CASSQDWRTSGSDTQYF
TGCGCCAGCAGCCAAGACTGGAGGACTAGCGGTTCAGATACGCAGTATTTT
>NA|NA|TRBJ1-6|TRBV10-3
CASGVDGGPGSPLHF
TGTGCCAGTGGAGTAGACGGGGGTCCAGGTTCACCCCTCCACTTT
>few|NA|TRBJ2-4|TRBV19
CASSMGGTGSSKNIQYF
TGTGCCAGTAGTATGGGTGGAACAGGGTCTTCCAAAAACATTCAGTACTTC
>NA|TRBD1|TRBJ1-2|TRBV7-9
CASSLDRDRNYGYPF
TGTGCCAGCAGCTTAGACAGGGACAGGAACTATGGCTACCCCTTC
>NA|TRBD1|TRBJ1-3|TRBV7-3
CASPGTGLGSGNTIYF
TGTGCCAGTCCCGGGACAGGTTTAGGCTCTGGAAACACCATATATTTT
>NA|TRBD2|TRBJ2-1|TRBV7-8
CASSYRTSGRNEQFF
TGTGCCAGCAGCTATAGGACTAGCGGGAGAAATGAGCAGTTCTTC
>many|NA|TRBJ2-5|TRBV11-2
CASSSVGSTLGTQYF
TGTGCCAGCAGCTCGGTGGGTAGTACCCTCGGGACCCAGTACTTC
>NA|NA|TRBJ1-3|TRBV5-4
CASSSHISGNTIYF
TGTGCCAGCAGTTCACACATCTCTGGAAACACCATATATTTT